This T cell receptor (beta chain) was found in a study of T cell clones after liver transplantation (dated by TCRdb to about 2019). Background for the entire study: The samples were obtained from ITN030ST, a randomized trial that attempted immunosuppression withdrawal within 2 years after liver transplantation. After a pre-transplant mixed lymphocyte reaction, TCRbeta sequencing was used to pinpoint donor-reactive T cell clones, which were subsequently tracked in post-transplant blood. Tolerance was defined as complete immunosuppression withdrawal for at least one year with no rise in liver enzymes beyond twice the upper limit of normal. Until randomization at 12-24 months post-transplant, subjects were given standard immunosuppression, with no induction therapy. Three of the eight recipients were HCV-positive; the others were transplanted for non-autoimmune, non-viral indications. The study cohort included 8 liver transplant recipients, of whom 3 were classified as tolerant and 5 as non-tolerant. As an antigen-independent comparator for donor-reactive sequences, third party-reactive TCRbeta sequences were also identified from pre-transplant MLRs. Blood samples were collected pre-transplant, pre-randomization before withdrawal, and post-randomization after either full withdrawal or failed withdrawal.

For this clone: Its antigen is unknown. Per-nucleotide qualities are absent, and no much larger clonotype sits a single base away.

Unstimulated PBMCs, after thawing, were stained for CD3, CD4 and CD8 and then FACS-sorted into CD3+CD4+ and CD3+CD8+ populations. Each of the 8 studied subjects was randomized to immunosuppression withdrawal. The Qiagen DNeasy Blood and Tissue Kit was used to isolate genomic DNA. Paper-wide results and their limitations: In 5 of 8 subjects, circulating donor-reactive CD4 TCRbeta sequences decreased significantly after transplant, regardless of tolerance or HCV status. Without allograft tissue specimens, donor-reactive T cells may have migrated into the graft rather than being deleted. Low numbers of available donor cells limited the measurable donor-reactive repertoire in a couple of subjects. The conclusions were considered preliminary, being limited by small, heterogeneous patient numbers and non-standardized post-transplant time points. The decline in donor-reactive sequences exceeded the decline in third party-reactive sequences, suggesting partial antigen-specific deletion that was unrelated to withdrawal success. Once repertoire turnover was taken into account, donor-reactive detection showed a significant reduction for CD4 in 7 of 8 subjects and for CD8 in 8 of 8.

V is cut back by 1 base and J by 4 bases, with 7 bases in the junction unmatched. The germline V gene encodes CDR1 LNHNV and CDR2 YYDKDF (reference sequence). The CDR3 holds 16 amino acids from the cysteine to the phenylalanine. The only DNA kept is the CDR3, 48 bases in frame from the first base. Frozen genomic DNA underwent high-throughput TCRbeta CDR3 sequencing by immunoSEQ, including PCR amplification, mapping, bias correction and internal controls. The original methods were these. Only productive rearrangements were retained, and each unique TCRbeta sequence was defined by its CDR3 nucleotide sequence together with its V and J gene. Donor-reactive sequences required at least 5-fold expansion in CFSE-low cells versus unstimulated pre-transplant cells and at least 0.01% frequency. Per-subject minimum frequency thresholds, based on the lowest-template unstimulated sample, ensured at least 90% detection power. Jensen-Shannon divergence between the top 1000 TCRbeta sequences post- versus pre-transplant served as the measure of repertoire turnover. Changes in detection of donor-reactive sequences were assessed with two-sided Fisher's exact tests. This is the immuneACCESS table as TCRdb keeps it, with only in-frame sequences that have V and J called. A part of the clones is gone; compared with another copy, unresolved V genes explain less than half, and the rest is unexplained. The DNA gave D and trimming, while V, J and clone size come from that table. This sample lists under 85,000 clones; 80% were detected once. The ten largest account for approximately 0.8% of the sample.

The chain joins TRBV15 to TRBJ2-5, and TRBD2 matches 9 of the central bases. The sequences come from CD4+ T cells from blood, collected 12 months after liver transplant. This TCR derives from a human patient who received a liver transplant. After a transplant, some T cells may have been passed on by the graft donor. The CDR3 is CATSRAAGTSRETQYF. Read as DNA, the sequence is TGTGCCACCAGCAGAGCAGCGGGGACTAGCAGAGAGACCCAGTACTTC.